This record looks at one T cell receptor beta chain sequence and its context. V was pared by 6 bases and J by 2 bases, with 7 bases of the junction left unmatched. This CDR3 has 16 residues. Germline V gives CDR1 MNHEY, CDR2 SVGEGT. The data are from a study of blood T cells in healthy people across ages. About the research overall: Capture via template switching afforded approximately one barcoded beta molecule per two T cells.

The second PCR ran about 6 to 11 cycles with a sample-barcoded 5' primer and J-beta primers. Template switching added a 12-random-nucleotide identifier to every cDNA molecule. A single record per CDR3 protein comes from TCRdb applying MiXCR to the 5' RACE reads. The table records some 900,000 distinct CDR3 sequences, approximately 49% of them present only once. The TCR was taken from a young man in good health. The V call is TRBV6-2 or TRBV6-3, the J call TRBJ2-3, with TRBD2 matching over 11 bases. Sequenced material: blood. In DNA form, the CDR3 reads TGTGCCAGCAGGACTAGCGGGATAGGGGCCACAGATACGCAGTATTTT. Protein: CASRTSGIGATDTQYF.